The 14 T cell receptor beta chains in this list originate from one sample, sequenced in a study of blood T cell repertoires in COVID-19. Method: immunoSEQ multiplex PCR; TCRdb's copy keeps in-frame clones and lacks some. The profile shows around 460,000 clones, 80% to 90% of them singletons. The sample comprised peripheral blood. Receptor source: a man between 18 and 35 years old with COVID-19, enrolled during active disease.

This chain links TRBV2 with TRBJ1-2, with 9 bases aligning to TRBD1. J was trimmed by 4 bases and V by 7 bases; bases with no gene match: 10. The V gene's germline CDR1 is SNHLY and CDR2 FYNNEI. The CDR3 spans 15 residues. The CDR3 protein is CASTPGQGFSYGYTF. Written as DNA, the CDR3 is TGTGCCAGCACTCCGGGACAGGGATTTTCCTATGGCTACACCTTC. Full variable domain (rest looked up from reference TRBV2 and TRBJ1-2): EPEVTQTPSHQVTQMGQEVILRCVPISNHLYFYWYRQILGQKVEFLVSFYNNEISEKSEIFDDQFSVERPDGSNFTLKIRSTKLEDSAMYFCASTPGQGFSYGYTFGSGTRLTVV.

The gene calls are TRBV18 and TRBJ1-4; D perhaps matches TRBD1 (5 bases). CDR1 is KGHSH and CDR2 is LQKENI in the germline V gene. The V gene lost 2 bases and the J gene lost 6 bases, with 10 bases spanning the gap. The CDR3 consists of 14 residues. The CDR3 is CASSPGRVDEKLFF. In nucleotides, the CDR3 is TGTGCCAGCTCACCAGGCAGGGTGGATGAAAAACTGTTTTTT. Variable domain in full (rest from reference TRBV18 and TRBJ1-4): NAGVMQNPRHLVRRRGQEARLRCSPMKGHSHVYWYRQLPEEGLKFMVYLQKENIIDESGMPKERFSAEFPKEGPSILRIQQVVRGDSAAYFCASSPGRVDEKLFFGSGTQLSVL.

J is TRBJ2-3 and V is TRBV11-2, with TRBD2 matching 7 bases. V trimming: 4 bases; J trimming: 0 bases; junction bases outside the gene matches: 16. CDR1 SGHAT and CDR2 FQNNGV come from the germline V gene. This CDR3 comprises 19 residues. The chain's CDR3 is CASSSPDPPTGGSTDTQYF. DNA for the CDR3: TGTGCCAGCAGCTCTCCGGACCCCCCCACGGGGGGAAGCACAGATACGCAGTATTTT.

Only one count was recorded for this clone. The chain uses TRBV14 and TRBJ1-4; TRBD1 matches at 7 bases. The CDR3 totals 16 residues. J gave up 4 bases and V 0 bases, and 5 bases lay outside the gene matches. The germline CDR1 and CDR2 sequences are SGHDN and FVKESK. The CDR3 protein is CASSQDWDSVNEKLFF. As DNA, the CDR3 is TGTGCCAGCAGCCAAGATTGGGACAGCGTTAATGAAAAACTGTTTTTT.

This clone was detected once. V is TRBV11-2 and J is TRBJ2-7; TRBD1 is a possible D gene (5 bases). CDR1 and CDR2 from the germline V gene are SGHAT and FQNNGV. V gave up 5 bases and J gave up 7 bases, with 18 bases separating them. The CDR3 has 14 amino acids. The CDR3 reads CASSVPLGQGEQYF. Written as DNA, the CDR3 is TGTGCCAGCAGCGTCCCCCTTGGTCAGGGTGAGCAGTACTTC.

The V gene is TRBV20-1, the J gene TRBJ2-4; tentative D call: TRBD1 (5 bases). The CDR3 has 17 residues. The V gene's germline CDR1 is DFQATT and CDR2 SNEGSKA (reference sequence). Trimming took 3 bases from V and 0 from J, leaving 18 bases between them. As DNA, the CDR3 is TGCAGTGCTAGTATTGGGATTGGGGCCTTAGCCAAAAACATTCAGTACTTC. It yields the protein CSASIGIGALAKNIQYF.

The rearrangement joins TRBV7-6 to TRBJ2-3; the D is unclear. Germline lookup yields CDR1 SGHVS and CDR2 FNYEAQ. This CDR3 region has 14 residues. V was trimmed by 5 bases and J by 2 bases, leaving 11 bases between them. As DNA, the CDR3 is TGTGCCAGCAGCCTACCCGACTTCACAGATACGCAGTATTTT. This gives the protein CASSLPDFTDTQYF.

The chain's CDR3 is CASSPDRLSEYF. CDR3 nucleotide sequence: TGTGCCAGCAGCCCCGACAGGCTCTCCGAGTACTTC. The gene calls are TRBV6-5 and TRBJ2-7; TRBD1 is a possible D gene (6 bases). Trimming pared 6 bases from V and 11 bases from J, leaving 17 bases between. The germline V gene has CDR1 MNHEY and CDR2 SVGAGI. The CDR3 is 12 residues long.

The genes are TRBV7-8 and TRBJ1-5; TRBD1 matches 8 bases. Germline CDR1 SGHVS, CDR2 FQNEAQ. The CDR3 has 16 amino acids. The trim removed 2 bases at V and 2 bases at J, leaving 5 bases unmatched. The DNA of the CDR3 is TGTGCCAGCAGCTTACAGGGGGCTCTGCGCAATCAGCCCCAGCATTTT. Protein product: CASSLQGALRNQPQHF.

This sequence joins TRBV24-1 and TRBJ2-1; no clear D. Germline V CDR1 and CDR2: KGHDR, SFDVKD. V lost 4 bases and J 0 bases, leaving 9 bases between the germline ends. This CDR3 has 15 residues. In DNA form, the CDR3 reads TGTGCCACCAGTGACCGAGATAGCTCCTACAATGAGCAGTTCTTC. Translating gives CATSDRDSSYNEQFF.

A single count supports this clone. The chain carries TRBV7-9 and TRBJ1-1; the match to TRBD1 covers 8 bases. Germline V gene sequence: CDR1 SEHNR, CDR2 FQNEAQ (reference sequence). The CDR3 consists of 15 residues. V lost 5 bases and J lost 2; bases outside the gene matches: 7. This CDR3 reads CASSADRVRNTEAFF. The DNA of the CDR3 is TGTGCCAGCAGCGCGGACAGGGTGAGAAACACTGAAGCTTTCTTT.

V and J are TRBV6-5 and TRBJ2-1; the D gene is possibly TRBD2 (5 bases). Trimming removed 2 bases at V and 5 bases at J, with 7 bases between. The germline CDR1 and CDR2 sequences are MNHEY and SVGAGI. This CDR3 has 13 amino acids. CDR3 protein: CASSYPGNNEQFF. The CDR3 nucleotides are TGTGCCAGCAGTTACCCGGGGAACAATGAGCAGTTCTTC.

This chain links TRBV19 with TRBJ1-3, with 7 bases that match TRBD1. Germline V gives CDR1 LNHDA, CDR2 SQIVND (reference sequence). Unmatched junction bases numbered 8, after V lost 3 bases and J lost 3 bases. The CDR3 sequence is 16 residues long. CDR3 in amino acids: CASSIEGTAHGNTIYF. CDR3 coding DNA: TGTGCCAGTAGTATTGAAGGGACAGCTCATGGAAACACCATATATTTT. Looking up the rest from reference TRBV19 and TRBJ1-3 gives the full variable domain: DGGITQSPKYLFRKEGQNVTLSCEQNLNHDAMYWYRQDPGQGLRLIYYSQIVNDFQKGDIAEGYSVSREKKESFPLTVTSAQKNPTAFYLCASSIEGTAHGNTIYFGEGSWLTVV.

The V and J genes are TRBV6-6 and TRBJ2-6; D is perhaps TRBD1 (5 bases). The germline V gene has CDR1 MNHNY and CDR2 SVGAGI (reference sequence). Between the trimmed V and J ends, which lost 2 bases and 3 bases, there was a span of 5 bases. This CDR3 region has 14 residues. CDR3 nucleotides: TGTGCCAGCAGTTACGACAGTGGGGCCAACGTCCTGACTTTC. Residues: CASSYDSGANVLTF.